Listed below are T cell receptor beta chains from one sample, sequenced in a study of blood T cell repertoires in COVID-19. The repertoire was sequenced with immunoSEQ multiplex PCR; TCRdb's copy has only in-frame clones and lacks some. The repertoire has some 300,000 clones, around 89% of them found once; the top ten carry approximately 2%. Sequencing was done on a sample of PBMCs or T cells enriched from blood (not recorded which). The receptors come from a woman in her fifties or sixties in a cohort exposed to, infected with or recovered from COVID-19 (not recorded which). CDR3s include the opening cysteine and the closing phenylalanine or tryptophan. A D gene is named only where the DNA matches it firmly. Only part of the rows carry a size: once, few, many, or a class if the clone is expanded.

V: TRBV2
J: TRBJ2-3
D: TRBD1
size: .
CDR3: CASSLGQGSGTDTQYF
DNA: TGTGCCAGCAGTCTCGGACAGGGTTCGGGCACAGATACGCAGTATTTT

V: TRBV18
J: TRBJ2-7
D: TRBD2
size: .
CDR3: CASSRSRTSESYEQYF
DNA: TGTGCCAGCTCACGTTCACGGACTAGCGAGTCCTACGAGCAGTACTTC

V: TRBV27
J: TRBJ1-3
D: TRBD1
size: .
CDR3: CASSRDRGSGNTIYF
DNA: TGTGCCAGCAGTCGGGACAGGGGCTCTGGAAACACCATATATTTT

V: TRBV2
J: TRBJ2-7
D: TRBD2
size: .
CDR3: CASRERGLAGGEQYF
DNA: TGTGCCAGCAGGGAGCGCGGACTAGCGGGAGGGGAGCAGTACTTC

V: TRBV11-2
J: TRBJ1-1
D: TRBD1
size: .
CDR3: CASSLDLRGRGRKNTEAFF
DNA: TGTGCCAGCAGCTTAGATCTTAGGGGCAGGGGGCGGAAGAACACTGAAGCTTTCTTT

V: TRBV2
J: TRBJ1-4
D: .
size: few
CDR3: CASSEGAGNMKKLFF
DNA: TGTGCCAGCAGTGAAGGGGCAGGCAATATGAAAAAACTGTTTTTT

V: TRBV19
J: TRBJ2-2
D: .
size: .
CDR3: CASSIRARTGELFF
DNA: TGTGCCAGTAGTATCAGGGCCCGCACCGGGGAGCTGTTTTTT

V: TRBV4-1
J: TRBJ2-3
D: TRBD2
size: .
CDR3: CASSLGASGSTDTQYF
DNA: TGCGCCAGCAGCCTTGGGGCTAGCGGGAGCACAGATACGCAGTATTTT

V: TRBV28
J: TRBJ2-5
D: .
size: .
CDR3: CASIQGGQETQYF
DNA: TGTGCCAGTATTCAGGGGGGACAAGAGACCCAGTACTTC

V: TRBV5-1
J: TRBJ1-2
D: .
size: .
CDR3: CASSTANYGYTF
DNA: TGCGCCAGCAGCACAGCTAACTATGGCTACACCTTC

V: TRBV5-4
J: TRBJ1-1
D: TRBD1
size: .
CDR3: CASSLNRGHTEAFF
DNA: TGTGCCAGCAGCTTGAACAGGGGGCACACTGAAGCTTTCTTT

V: TRBV30
J: TRBJ1-2
D: TRBD1
size: .
CDR3: CAWTSQTGGYGYTF
DNA: TGTGCCTGGACGTCCCAGACAGGGGGCTATGGCTACACCTTC

V: TRBV7-9
J: TRBJ2-2
D: TRBD2
size: few
CDR3: CASSPATAGVRTGELFF
DNA: TGTGCCAGCAGCCCCGCTACGGCGGGAGTTCGGACCGGGGAGCTGTTTTTT

V: TRBV4-2
J: TRBJ2-7
D: TRBD2
size: .
CDR3: CASSHVNTGTSGYEQYF
DNA: TGTGCCAGCAGCCATGTCAACACCGGGACTAGCGGCTACGAGCAGTACTTC

V: TRBV7-9
J: TRBJ1-1
D: TRBD1
size: .
CDR3: CATPTGAGYTEAFF
DNA: TGTGCCACCCCTACAGGGGCGGGGTACACTGAAGCTTTCTTT

V: TRBV6-4
J: TRBJ2-7
D: TRBD2
size: .
CDR3: CASRYASGGPSYEQYF
DNA: TGTGCCAGCAGGTACGCCTCGGGAGGGCCTTCCTACGAGCAGTACTTC

V: TRBV15
J: TRBJ2-1
D: TRBD2
size: .
CDR3: CATSLGLAGRGNEQFF
DNA: TGTGCCACCAGCTTAGGACTAGCGGGACGGGGCAATGAGCAGTTCTTC

V: TRBV7-6
J: TRBJ1-1
D: .
size: few
CDR3: CASSLARGGAGLNTEAFF
DNA: TGTGCCAGCAGCTTAGCGCGGGGTGGGGCAGGACTGAACACTGAAGCTTTCTTT

V: TRBV2
J: TRBJ2-3
D: .
size: once
CDR3: CASLELTDTQYF
DNA: TGTGCCAGCCTAGAACTCACAGATACGCAGTATTTT

V: TRBV19
J: TRBJ2-7
D: .
size: .
CDR3: CASSIDYREYEQYF
DNA: TGTGCCAGTAGTATAGACTACAGGGAGTACGAGCAGTACTTC

V: TRBV12-3/TRBV12-4
J: TRBJ1-1
D: .
size: .
CDR3: CASSPPGQTEAFF
DNA: TGTGCCAGCAGTCCCCCAGGACAGACTGAAGCTTTCTTT

V: TRBV2
J: TRBJ1-3
D: .
size: .
CDR3: CASRGRAGNTIYF
DNA: TGTGCCAGCAGGGGCAGGGCTGGAAACACCATATATTTT

V: TRBV2
J: TRBJ1-4
D: TRBD1
size: .
CDR3: CASRRQGGEKLFF
DNA: TGTGCCAGCAGGAGACAGGGAGGTGAAAAACTGTTTTTT

V: TRBV5-1
J: TRBJ2-7
D: TRBD2
size: .
CDR3: CASSLEAGVYEQYF
DNA: TGCGCCAGCAGCTTGGAAGCGGGAGTCTACGAGCAGTACTTC

V: TRBV4-2
J: TRBJ1-3
D: .
size: .
CDR3: CASGRSGSGNTIYF
DNA: TGTGCCAGCGGGCGGAGCGGCTCTGGAAACACCATATATTTT

V: TRBV5-1
J: TRBJ1-2
D: .
size: .
CDR3: CASSPRTDYGYTF
DNA: TGCGCCAGCAGCCCCCGGACAGATTATGGCTACACCTTC

V: TRBV10-1
J: TRBJ2-2
D: TRBD2
size: .
CDR3: CASSESSRGSLTGELFF
DNA: TGCGCCAGCAGTGAGTCGTCTCGCGGGAGTCTTACCGGGGAGCTGTTTTTT

V: TRBV19
J: TRBJ2-3
D: TRBD1
size: once
CDR3: CASSMQTGGTDTQYF
DNA: TGTGCCAGTAGTATGCAGACAGGGGGCACAGATACGCAGTATTTT

V: TRBV28
J: TRBJ2-7
D: TRBD2
size: .
CDR3: CASSFPGLAAYEQYF
DNA: TGTGCCAGCAGTTTTCCGGGACTAGCGGCCTACGAGCAGTACTTC

V: TRBV28
J: TRBJ2-5
D: .
size: .
CDR3: CASSLDNQETQYF
DNA: TGTGCCAGCAGTCTGGACAACCAAGAGACCCAGTACTTC

V: TRBV28
J: TRBJ1-6
D: .
size: .
CDR3: CASRSTAYNSPLHF
DNA: TGTGCCAGCCGTTCGACAGCGTATAATTCACCCCTCCACTTT

V: TRBV30
J: TRBJ2-1
D: .
size: .
CDR3: CAWSVLLADNEQFF
DNA: TGTGCCTGGAGTGTATTACTAGCCGACAATGAGCAGTTCTTC

V: TRBV11-2
J: TRBJ1-6
D: TRBD1
size: .
CDR3: CASSSHLTGVRTYNSPLHF
DNA: TGTGCCAGCAGCTCGCACCTCACAGGGGTTAGGACCTATAATTCACCCCTCCACTTT

V: TRBV18
J: TRBJ2-5
D: TRBD2
size: .
CDR3: CASSLTSAQETQYF
DNA: TGTGCCAGCTCACTAACTAGCGCCCAAGAGACCCAGTACTTC

V: TRBV6-5
J: TRBJ1-4
D: .
size: .
CDR3: CASSYSQGGDEKLFF
DNA: TGTGCCAGCAGTTACTCCCAGGGTGGCGATGAAAAACTGTTTTTT

V: TRBV2
J: TRBJ2-1
D: .
size: .
CDR3: CASSLIDSLIYNEQFF
DNA: TGTGCCAGCAGCCTCATAGACTCCCTAATATACAATGAGCAGTTCTTC

V: TRBV5-1
J: TRBJ2-7
D: .
size: .
CDR3: CASSITGVYEQYF
DNA: TGCGCCAGCAGCATTACGGGGGTCTACGAGCAGTACTTC

V: TRBV4-1
J: TRBJ1-1
D: .
size: .
CDR3: CASSQDSYTEAFF
DNA: TGCGCCAGCAGCCAAGACAGTTACACTGAAGCTTTCTTT

V: TRBV28
J: TRBJ2-7
D: TRBD1
size: .
CDR3: CASSIQGTRYEQYF
DNA: TGTGCCAGCAGTATACAGGGGACAAGATACGAGCAGTACTTC

V: TRBV7-3
J: TRBJ2-3
D: .
size: .
CDR3: CASSPQPGLDTDTQYF
DNA: TGTGCCAGCAGCCCGCAACCGGGACTTGACACAGATACGCAGTATTTT

V: TRBV4-3
J: TRBJ2-2
D: .
size: few
CDR3: CASSQEFAAGELFF
DNA: TGCGCCAGCAGCCAAGAGTTCGCGGCCGGGGAGCTGTTTTTT

V: TRBV7-6
J: TRBJ2-1
D: TRBD2
size: once
CDR3: CASSLTPKGSGRKNEQFF
DNA: TGTGCCAGCAGCTTAACTCCTAAGGGGAGCGGGAGGAAAAATGAGCAGTTCTTC

V: TRBV3-1/TRBV3-2
J: TRBJ2-3
D: TRBD2
size: .
CDR3: CASSQAAGGDTQYF
DNA: TGTGCCAGCAGCCAAGCCGCGGGAGGAGATACGCAGTATTTT

V: TRBV5-5
J: TRBJ2-1
D: .
size: .
CDR3: CASSLYREFYNEQFF
DNA: TGTGCCAGCAGCTTGTATCGCGAGTTCTACAATGAGCAGTTCTTC

V: TRBV18
J: TRBJ1-2
D: .
size: .
CDR3: CASSPAAGGVGVEYTF
DNA: TGTGCCAGCTCACCCGCCGCCGGGGGTGTAGGCGTCGAGTACACCTTC

V: TRBV19
J: TRBJ1-5
D: TRBD1
size: .
CDR3: CASSTAPGTGRNQPQHF
DNA: TGTGCCAGTAGTACCGCCCCCGGGACAGGGAGGAATCAGCCCCAGCATTTT

V: TRBV6-2/TRBV6-3
J: TRBJ2-1
D: .
size: .
CDR3: CASSYSSAGAGEQFF
DNA: TGTGCCAGCAGTTACTCATCGGCGGGGGCCGGTGAGCAGTTCTTC

V: TRBV4-3
J: TRBJ2-3
D: TRBD2
size: .
CDR3: CASSHGTSKDTQYF
DNA: TGCGCCAGCAGCCACGGGACTAGCAAGGATACGCAGTATTTT

V: TRBV6-5
J: TRBJ2-3
D: TRBD2
size: .
CDR3: CASKSLAGGTDTQYF
DNA: TGTGCCAGCAAATCCCTAGCGGGAGGCACAGATACGCAGTATTTT

V: TRBV28
J: TRBJ2-7
D: TRBD2
size: .
CDR3: CASSLSREGSGEQYF
DNA: TGTGCCAGCAGTTTGTCACGGGAGGGTTCGGGGGAGCAGTACTTC

V: TRBV18
J: TRBJ2-7
D: .
size: .
CDR3: CASSPQALSVSYEQYF
DNA: TGTGCCAGCTCACCCCAAGCCCTCAGCGTAAGCTACGAGCAGTACTTC

V: TRBV24-1
J: TRBJ2-5
D: TRBD1
size: .
CDR3: CATSPGQGQETQYF
DNA: TGTGCCACCAGTCCGGGACAGGGGCAAGAGACCCAGTACTTC

V: TRBV30
J: TRBJ2-7
D: TRBD1
size: .
CDR3: CAWSRTGGRRPYEQYF
DNA: TGTGCCTGGAGCCGAACAGGGGGCAGGCGGCCCTACGAGCAGTACTTC

V: TRBV4-3
J: TRBJ2-7
D: .
size: .
CDR3: CASSQDLHGIALPYEQYF
DNA: TGCGCCAGCAGCCAAGATCTCCATGGAATAGCACTCCCCTACGAGCAGTACTTC

V: TRBV19
J: TRBJ1-2
D: .
size: .
CDR3: CASSIGEANYGYTF
DNA: TGTGCCAGTAGTATCGGGGAGGCTAACTATGGCTACACCTTC

V: TRBV13
J: TRBJ2-2
D: .
size: .
CDR3: CASSFKTGLPLNTGELFF
DNA: TGTGCCAGCAGCTTTAAAACCGGACTGCCCCTCAACACCGGGGAGCTGTTTTTT

V: TRBV4-1
J: TRBJ1-2
D: .
size: .
CDR3: CASSQEGREIEGYTF
DNA: TGCGCCAGCAGCCAAGAGGGTAGGGAGATCGAGGGCTACACCTTC

V: TRBV5-6
J: TRBJ1-6
D: .
size: .
CDR3: CASSRPGSYNSPLHF
DNA: TGTGCCAGCAGTCGGCCGGGATCCTATAATTCACCCCTCCACTTT

V: TRBV11-2
J: TRBJ2-7
D: TRBD2
size: .
CDR3: CASSLSSGVISYEQYF
DNA: TGTGCCAGCAGCTTATCTAGCGGGGTGATTTCCTACGAGCAGTACTTC

V: TRBV19
J: TRBJ2-7
D: .
size: few
CDR3: CASSISAGGEQYF
DNA: TGTGCCAGTAGTATATCCGCCGGGGGCGAGCAGTACTTC